The 21 T cell receptor beta chains given below trace back to one sample, sequenced in a study of Graves' ophthalmopathy and Graves' hyperthyroidism. Scientists amplified the TCR beta CDR3 regions from RNA transcripts. The authors performed first-round RT-PCR with HTBI primers and then a second-round multiplex PCR. TCRdb reprocessed the multiplex PCR reads via MiXCR and lists one record per CDR3 protein. This sample has 500,000 to 700,000 distinct CDR3 sequences, with 22% found just once. Input material: peripheral blood. The receptors come from a woman between 18 and 30 years old with stable Graves' hyperthyroidism. Some clones in this sample may be carry-over from other donors' samples.

This clonotype has a handful of counts. A read error may explain this, as a much larger clone is one base away. The chain employs TRBV6-5 and TRBJ1-6; TRBD1 matches 8 bases. CDR1 and CDR2 (germline): MNHEY, SVGAGI. The CDR3 has 15 amino acids. CDR3 sequence: CASRYQGAQNSHLHF. The CDR3, as DNA: TGTGCCAGCAGATATCAGGGGGCACAGAATTCACACCTCCACTTT.

This clonotype has at least ten counts. The gene calls are TRBV28 and TRBJ2-7, with 11 bases aligning to TRBD2. The germline V gene encodes CDR1 MDHEN and CDR2 SYDVKM. V lost 6 bases and J lost 5; bases outside the gene matches: 9. This CDR3 is built from 15 residues. CDR3 sequence reads: CASSSSLAGGDEQYF. The DNA of the CDR3 is TGTGCCAGCAGCTCATCCCTAGCGGGAGGAGACGAGCAGTACTTC.

For this clonotype: This could be a read error, since a much larger clone is one nucleotide away. The CDR3 DNA reads as TGTGCCAGTAGTATTGCGGTTCCCTATGGCAACACCTTC. It translates to CASSIAVPYGNTF. The chain employs TRBV19 and TRBJ1-2; D unclear. Looked up from germline, CDR1 is LNHDA and CDR2 is SQIVND (reference sequence). This CDR3 is 13 amino acids long.

In its sample, this clonotype was seen many times. This chain joins TRBV6-1 and TRBJ2-7; the match to TRBD2 covers 11 bases. The CDR3 runs 16 residues. The germline V gene has CDR1 MNHNS and CDR2 SASEGT. V dropped 4 bases and J dropped 2; count of bases not matched to a gene: 7. The CDR3 is CASSGGTSGPAYEQYF. In nucleotides, the CDR3 is TGTGCCAGCAGTGGGGGGACTAGCGGACCCGCCTACGAGCAGTACTTC.

This clonotype was counted many times. The chain is built from TRBV14 and TRBJ1-3; weak D call: TRBD1 (6 bases). V was pared by 0 bases and J by 2 bases, with 11 bases between. CDR1 and CDR2 (germline): SGHDN, FVKESK. This CDR3 region has 16 residues. CDR3: CASSQDPPGAGNTIYF. The CDR3 region has the DNA TGTGCCAGCAGCCAAGACCCCCCAGGGGCTGGAAACACCATATATTTT.

V is TRBV2 and J is TRBJ1-5; TRBD1 agrees at 11 bases. V shed 6 bases, J shed 4 bases, and the junction held 5 bases outside the gene matches. Germline V lookup: CDR1 SNHLY, CDR2 FYNNEI. The CDR3 consists of 15 residues. The CDR3, as DNA: TGTGCCAGCAGAAGGGACAGGGGGGTAAATCAGCCCCAGCATTTT. Translated, it gives CASRRDRGVNQPQHF. The entire variable domain, with the rest obtained from reference TRBV2 and TRBJ1-5, is as follows: EPEVTQTPSHQVTQMGQEVILRCVPISNHLYFYWYRQILGQKVEFLVSFYNNEISEKSEIFDDQFSVERPDGSNFTLKIRSTKLEDSAMYFCASRRDRGVNQPQHFGDGTRLSIL.

CDR3: CASSPDPRTSGSYEQYF. The DNA for the CDR3 is TGCGCCAGCAGCCCAGATCCGCGGACTAGCGGGTCCTACGAGCAGTACTTC. This sequence joins TRBV4-1 and TRBJ2-7, with 11 bases aligning to TRBD2. CDR3 length: 17 residues. Per germline, CDR1 MGHRA and CDR2 YSYEKL. V shed 4 bases and J 1 base; nucleotides not matched to a gene: 9.

This clonotype was recorded many times. The rearrangement links TRBV7-9 to TRBJ1-1; possibly TRBD1 for D (6 bases). The germline V and J ends were trimmed by 5 bases and 6 bases, with 10 bases remaining between them. Germline CDR1 SEHNR, CDR2 FQNEAQ (reference sequence). The CDR3 is 12 residues long. This chain's CDR3 is CASSTGSAEAFF. The CDR3 DNA is TGTGCCAGCAGCACAGGGTCCGCTGAAGCTTTCTTT.

This clonotype was detected many times. The chain employs TRBV12-3 or TRBV12-4 and TRBJ2-7; TRBD1 might be the D (5 bases). Trimming removed 3 bases at V and 0 bases at J, with 9 bases between. The CDR3 contains 14 residues. CDR3 DNA: TGTGCCAGCAGTTTTGGGGCAAGCTCCTACGAGCAGTACTTC. It yields the protein CASSFGASSYEQYF.

There are many counts of this clonotype. The V and J genes are TRBV2 and TRBJ2-4; 11 positions agree with TRBD2. The germline V gene encodes CDR1 SNHLY and CDR2 FYNNEI. This CDR3 comprises 16 residues. V shed 0 bases, J shed 7 bases, and the junction held 5 bases outside the gene matches. The CDR3 sequence: CASSEALAGGLNIQYF. The CDR3 bases are TGTGCCAGCAGTGAAGCCTTAGCGGGGGGGCTGAACATTCAGTACTTC. The full variable domain, with the rest looked up from reference TRBV2 and TRBJ2-4, is EPEVTQTPSHQVTQMGQEVILRCVPISNHLYFYWYRQILGQKVEFLVSFYNNEISEKSEIFDDQFSVERPDGSNFTLKIRSTKLEDSAMYFCASSEALAGGLNIQYFGAGTRLSVL.

This clonotype was recorded a few times. V is TRBV29-1 and J is TRBJ1-1; 7 bases match TRBD1. The CDR3 contains 13 residues. Germline V CDR1 and CDR2: SQVTM, ANQGSEA. After removal of 6 bases from V and 3 bases from J, the junction contained 7 bases not matched to a gene. CDR3: CSVGGQADTEAFF. The DNA for the CDR3 is TGCAGCGTCGGCGGACAGGCGGACACTGAAGCTTTCTTT.

This chain joins TRBV29-1 and TRBJ2-7; a weak D match, TRBD1 (6 bases). V was trimmed by 5 bases and J by 3 bases, leaving 20 bases between them. The CDR3 runs 15 residues. Germline CDR1 SQVTM, CDR2 ANQGSEA. CDR3: CSVKFRGFSVYEQYF. The CDR3 DNA reads as TGCAGCGTTAAATTCAGGGGATTCAGTGTCTACGAGCAGTACTTC.

The rearrangement joins TRBV3-1 to TRBJ1-2; 7 bases align to TRBD1. With V trimmed by 4 bases and J by 2 bases, 7 bases remained unmatched. The CDR3 extends over 15 amino acids. Germline V gene data show CDR1 as LGHDT and CDR2 as YNNKEL (reference sequence). This CDR3 reads CASSRVQGLNYGYTF. The CDR3 DNA sequence: TGTGCCAGCAGCCGCGTACAGGGGTTGAACTATGGCTACACCTTC.

This clonotype has ten or more counts. J is TRBJ1-2 and V is TRBV6-1; 11 bases agree with TRBD1. CDR1 is MNHNS and CDR2 is SASEGT in the germline V gene. J gave up 7 bases and V 8 bases, and 6 bases lay outside the gene matches. CDR3 size: 13 residues. The CDR3 reads CASWTGGALGYTF. The DNA for the CDR3 is TGTGCCAGCTGGACAGGGGGCGCGCTTGGCTACACCTTC.

This clonotype was seen ten or more times. CDR3 sequence (DNA): TGCAGTGCTAGGGTTCCAGGGGAAAACACTGAAGCTTTCTTT. Translating gives CSARVPGENTEAFF. J is TRBJ1-1 and V is TRBV20-1; D is perhaps TRBD1 (6 bases). Germline V lookup: CDR1 DFQATT, CDR2 SNEGSKA (reference sequence). The CDR3 loop spans 14 amino acids. Trimming stripped 3 bases from V and 2 bases from J, with 13 bases between.

This clonotype has ten or more counts. The rearrangement links TRBV6-5 to TRBJ1-2; TRBD1 matches 7 bases. CDR1 and CDR2 from the germline V gene are MNHEY and SVGAGI. V lost 2 bases to trimming and J lost 6 bases; unmatched junction nucleotides: 3. The CDR3 extends over 13 amino acids. The CDR3 DNA sequence: TGTGCCAGCAGTTACGAGACAGGGAATGGCTACACCTTC. Translated: CASSYETGNGYTF.

The chain links TRBV11-2 to TRBJ2-7; 10 bases agree with TRBD2. Germline V gene lookup returns CDR1 SGHAT and CDR2 FQNNGV. Unmatched junction bases numbered 17, after V lost 1 base and J lost 2 bases. The CDR3 has 20 residues. The CDR3 loop reads CASSLGPPTGASGSAYEQYF. DNA of the CDR3: TGTGCCAGCAGCTTAGGTCCCCCTACGGGTGCTAGCGGGAGCGCCTACGAGCAGTACTTC.

This clonotype was observed at least ten times. The genes are TRBV19 and TRBJ1-1, with D uncertain. This CDR3 is built from 14 residues. CDR1 is LNHDA, CDR2 SQIVND, per germline (reference sequence). V was trimmed by 6 bases and J by 0 bases, leaving 11 bases between them. CDR3 region: CASRKTPMNTEAFF. The CDR3 nucleotides read TGTGCCAGTAGAAAGACACCGATGAACACTGAAGCTTTCTTT.

The chain combines TRBV28 with TRBJ1-5; D ambiguous. The CDR3 contains 14 residues. Deletions cut 4 bases from V and 7 bases from J, with 14 bases between. The germline CDR1 and CDR2 sequences are MDHEN and SYDVKM. In DNA form, the CDR3 reads TGTGCCAGCAGTTCCGTGGGAGGGCGACAGCCCCAGCATTTT. It codes for CASSSVGGRQPQHF.

V is TRBV29-1 and J is TRBJ1-2, with 8 bases lining up with TRBD1. The CDR3 covers 11 residues. CDR1 SQVTM and CDR2 ANQGSEA come from the germline V gene. The trim removed 8 bases at V and 3 bases at J, leaving 2 bases unmatched. The CDR3 nucleotides read TGCAGCCTGACAGGGGACTATGGCTACACCTTC. Protein: CSLTGDYGYTF.

This clonotype was found many times. The chain joins TRBV20-1 to TRBJ1-2; D perhaps matches TRBD1 (5 bases). V was trimmed by 6 bases and J by 4 bases, leaving 12 bases between them. CDR1 is DFQATT and CDR2 is SNEGSKA in the germline V gene (reference sequence). The CDR3 covers 12 residues. The DNA of the CDR3 is TGCAGTGCCAGGGACGGAGCCTATGGCTACACCTTC. Residues: CSARDGAYGYTF.